What follows are 8 T cell receptor beta chains derived from one specimen sequenced in a study of OX40 agonist ivuxolimab in advanced cancers. Assay used: immunoSEQ multiplex PCR; TCRdb lists only in-frame clones, some missing. The sample gives 95,000 to 100,000 clones, about 86% of which show up once; roughly 1.5% is in the top ten. The sequencing here drew on CD4+ or CD8+ T cells sorted from blood, taken in a trial of the OX40 agonist ivuxolimab. The receptors shown here come from an adult with an advanced solid tumor such as melanoma, head and neck, liver or kidney cancer.

In its sample, this clone was seen a few times. This chain links TRBV6-6 with TRBJ1-6; 7 bases agree with TRBD1. After removal of 6 bases from V and 0 bases from J, the junction contained 2 bases not matched to a gene. This CDR3 is 15 amino acids long. The germline CDR1 and CDR2 sequences are MNHNY and SVGAGI (reference sequence). CDR3 coding DNA: TGTGCCAGCAGAGGGGACAGCTCCTATAATTCACCCCTCCACTTT. It codes for CASRGDSSYNSPLHF.

The CDR3: CASSLAFEGLSSYEQYF. The CDR3, as DNA: TGTGCCAGCAGCTTGGCTTTCGAAGGACTCAGCTCCTACGAGCAGTACTTC. V and J are TRBV5-6 and TRBJ2-7; TRBD2 might be the D (5 bases). Trimming left V 0 bases short and J 0 bases short, with 16 bases between. The CDR3 extends over 17 amino acids. Germline CDR1 and CDR2: SGHDT and YYEEEE.

The rearrangement uses TRBV7-2 and TRBJ2-4; 9 bases match TRBD2. This CDR3 contains 17 residues. CDR1 is SGHTA and CDR2 is FQGNSA in the germline V gene. V lost 4 bases, J lost 9 bases, and 16 bases stayed unmatched. CDR3 in amino acids: CASSSLSGGRAAVIQYF. CDR3 in DNA: TGTGCCAGCAGCTCCCTCTCTGGCGGGAGGGCCGCGGTCATTCAGTACTTC.

The rearrangement joins TRBV11-3 to TRBJ2-3; 10 bases are shared with TRBD2. Germline CDR1 SGHNT, CDR2 YENEEA. Trimming took 2 bases from V and 6 from J; bases not matched to a gene: 11. This CDR3 contains 17 residues. Here the CDR3 DNA reads TGTGCCAGCAGCTTACGCAGCGGGGGGGCCCACGGCGATACGCAGTATTTT. It translates to CASSLRSGGAHGDTQYF.

The chain joins TRBV4-1 to TRBJ1-4; possible D gene TRBD1, 6 bases. CDR3 size: 16 residues. Between the trimmed V and J ends, which lost 4 bases and 1 base, there was a span of 13 bases. The germline V gene has CDR1 MGHRA and CDR2 YSYEKL. CDR3 bases: TGCGCCAGCAGCCCCGGTTGGGGGCTAACTAATGAAAAACTGTTTTTT. This codes for CASSPGWGLTNEKLFF.

The chain recombines TRBV7-9 with TRBJ1-6; D is unclear. V was clipped by 0 bases and J by 6 bases, with 15 bases between them. Germline CDR1 and CDR2: SEHNR and FQNEAQ (reference sequence). The CDR3 is 17 residues long. CDR3 protein: CASSLAGGRKPNSPLHF. CDR3 DNA: TGTGCCAGCAGCTTAGCGGGCGGAAGGAAGCCTAATTCACCCCTCCACTTT. The full variable domain, in which reference TRBV7-9 and TRBJ1-6 provide the parts outside the CDR3, is DTGVSQNPRHKITKRGQNVTFRCDPISEHNRLYWYRQTLGQGPEFLTYFQNEAQLEKSRLLSDRFSAERPKGSFSTLEIQRTEQGDSAMYLCASSLAGGRKPNSPLHFGNGTRLTVT.

This clone was seen only a few times. The CDR3 is CASSLDPVYEKLFF. CDR3 in DNA: TGTGCCAGCAGCTTAGATCCGGTTTATGAAAAACTGTTTTTT. The chain uses TRBV7-9 and TRBJ1-4; no clear D gene. Trimming pared 1 base from V and 6 bases from J, leaving 9 bases between. The germline V gene has CDR1 SEHNR and CDR2 FQNEAQ (reference sequence). This CDR3 is 14 amino acids long.

A single count supports this clone. This chain uses TRBV21-1 with TRBJ1-1; no DNA check was done on the table's D call, TRBD1. TRBV21-1 is a recognized pseudogene. The CDR3 is made up of 14 amino acids. The CDR3 sequence: CASKKGDMNTEAFF. The CDR3 nucleotides read TGTGCCAGCAAAAAAGGGGACATGAACACTGAAGCTTTCTTT.